The 12 T cell receptor beta chains below all came from one sample that was sequenced in a study of blood T cell repertoires in COVID-19. Sequencing was performed with immunoSEQ multiplex PCR; in TCRdb, only in-frame clones are kept and a portion is missing. Counted here are about 44,000 clones, approximately 82% occurring once; the ten biggest clones make up about 4.2%. Input material: peripheral blood. All receptors derive from a woman in her sixties or seventies with acute or convalescent COVID-19.

This chain connects TRBV19 to TRBJ1-3; D not resolved. Trimming removed 7 bases at V and 1 base at J, with 8 bases between. Looked up from germline, CDR1 is LNHDA and CDR2 is SQIVND (reference sequence). CDR3 length equals 13 residues. CDR3 sequence: CASNRESGNTIYF. In DNA form, the CDR3 reads TGTGCCAGTAATCGGGAGTCTGGAAACACCATATATTTT.

This clone came up once. J is TRBJ2-1 and V is TRBV24-1, with 12 bases identical to TRBD2. The CDR3 covers 16 residues. The trim removed 5 bases at V and 12 bases at J, leaving 13 bases unmatched. Germline-derived CDR1 and CDR2 are KGHDR and SFDVKD. The CDR3 loop reads CATSALAGGSQWVQFF. The DNA of the CDR3 is TGTGCCACCAGTGCCCTAGCGGGAGGGTCTCAATGGGTGCAGTTCTTC.

This rearrangement joins TRBV24-1 to TRBJ2-1, with 10 bases that match TRBD2. Germline V lookup: CDR1 KGHDR, CDR2 SFDVKD. CDR3 length equals 19 residues. The J segment lost 1 base and the V segment lost 1 base, leaving 9 bases of the junction unmatched. The CDR3 coding sequence is TGTGCCACCAGTGATTTAAGGACTAGCGGTTCGTCGTCCTACAATGAGCAGTTCTTC. It specifies CATSDLRTSGSSSYNEQFF.

The rearrangement joins TRBV9 to TRBJ2-7; maybe TRBD2 (6 bases). V was pared by 3 bases and J by 6 bases, with 22 bases between. CDR1 and CDR2 (germline): SGDLS, YYNGEE. The CDR3 has 16 residues. Here the CDR3 DNA reads TGTGCCAGCAGCGAAAACCTCCTAGCGCCAAAAAGCGAGCAGTACTTC. This sequence encodes CASSENLLAPKSEQYF.

This chain connects TRBV25-1 to TRBJ2-1; D possibly corresponds to TRBD2 (5 bases). This CDR3 has 13 residues. Germline CDR1 is MGHDK and CDR2 is SYGVNS. V was trimmed by 4 bases and J by 12 bases, leaving 16 bases between them. CDR3: CASSVAVGGRQFF. CDR3 bases: TGTGCCAGCAGTGTCGCGGTTGGAGGAAGGCAGTTCTTC.

This rearrangement joins TRBV5-8 to TRBJ2-3; 8 bases align to TRBD1. The V and J ends lost 2 bases and 2 bases, in that order; junction bases with no gene match: 7. Germline-derived CDR1 and CDR2 are SGHTS and YDEGEE. The CDR3 is made up of 16 amino acids. CDR3 amino acids: CASSFQTGVFTDTQYF. CDR3 nucleotides: TGTGCCAGCAGCTTCCAGACAGGGGTCTTCACAGATACGCAGTATTTT.

This clone was seen more than once but under ten times. The chain recombines TRBV3-1 (or the pseudogene TRBV3-2) with TRBJ1-2, with 9 positions matching TRBD1. V lost 5 bases to trimming and J lost 5 bases; unmatched junction nucleotides: 6. The CDR3 contains 14 residues. The germline V gene has CDR1 LGHDT and CDR2 YNNKEL (reference sequence). CDR3 loop: CASSGGQGSYGYTF. The CDR3 region has the DNA TGTGCCAGCAGCGGGGGACAGGGCTCTTATGGCTACACCTTC.

The rearrangement joins TRBV5-1 to TRBJ1-5; perhaps TRBD1 as D (5 bases). Germline CDR1 and CDR2: SGHRS and YFSETQ. This CDR3 has 13 amino acids. V was pared by 2 bases and J by 5 bases, with 8 bases between. CDR3 DNA: TGCGCCAGCAGCTTAAGGGGCGATCAGCCCCAGCATTTT. Amino acids: CASSLRGDQPQHF.

The CDR3 sequence is CASSTSPGTVTYVYEQYF. CDR3 in DNA: TGTGCCAGCAGCACCAGTCCCGGGACAGTTACTTATGTCTACGAGCAGTACTTC. The J gene is TRBJ2-7, the V gene TRBV7-8; 7 bases agree with TRBD1. The CDR3 length is 18 residues. The trim removed 5 bases at V and 3 bases at J, leaving 19 bases unmatched. Germline V gene data show CDR1 as SGHVS and CDR2 as FQNEAQ.

V usage is TRBV5-1 and J usage is TRBJ2-4; TRBD1 agrees at 7 bases. J gave up 7 bases and V 4 bases, and 11 bases lay outside the gene matches. There are 15 residues in the CDR3. Germline V gene lookup returns CDR1 SGHRS and CDR2 YFSETQ. The CDR3 DNA sequence: TGCGCCAGCAGCATGTCGACAGGGTTGTTGAACATTCAGTACTTC. This gives the protein CASSMSTGLLNIQYF.

The chain couples TRBV7-3 to TRBJ2-1; 7 nucleotides agree with TRBD2. Germline V gene lookup returns CDR1 SGHTA and CDR2 FQGTGA. The V segment lost 0 bases and the J segment 9 bases; nucleotides outside the gene matches: 2. The CDR3 runs 13 residues. The CDR3 spells CASSLTLASEQFF. CDR3 DNA: TGTGCCAGCAGCTTAACACTAGCGAGTGAGCAGTTCTTC.

This chain links TRBV4-2 with TRBJ2-1; 13 nucleotides agree with TRBD2. Germline CDR1 LGHNA, CDR2 YNFKEQ. The junction had 6 bases not matched to a gene; V was cut back by 0 bases and J by 7 bases. This CDR3 region has 17 residues. The CDR3 nucleotides are TGTGCCAGCAGCCAAGATAGACTAGCGGGAGGTCGAAATGAGCAGTTCTTC. It translates to CASSQDRLAGGRNEQFF.